This T cell receptor beta chain was recorded in a study of blood T cell repertoires in COVID-19. Study information: T cells, B-cell-depleted T cells, or PBMCs provided the cDNA or gDNA that served as material.

This clone was detected a few times. The CDR3 spans 16 residues. Germline lookup yields CDR1 SGHTA and CDR2 FQGTGA. The V gene lost 5 bases and the J gene lost 2 bases, with 15 bases spanning the gap. Data came from immunoSEQ multiplex PCR; TCRdb stores just in-frame clones and leaves some out. The data show roughly 140,000 clones, 85% seen once. The receptor's source is a woman aged 55-70 years with COVID-19, enrolled during active disease. Sequencing was performed on peripheral blood. This chain joins TRBV7-3 and TRBJ2-2, with D possibly TRBD2 on 5 matching bases. The CDR3, as DNA: TGTGCCAGCAGCCCACTAGTTCGGGTTAACACCGGGGAGCTGTTTTTT. Translated: CASSPLVRVNTGELFF.